The 7 T cell receptor beta chains below all came from one sample that was sequenced in a study of OX40 agonist ivuxolimab in advanced cancers. The table came from immunoSEQ multiplex PCR; TCRdb's copy has only in-frame clones and leaves some out. This table holds around 44,000 clones, around 87% found once. The input for sequencing was CD4+ or CD8+ T cells sorted from blood, taken in a trial of the OX40 agonist ivuxolimab. These receptors came from an adult with an advanced solid tumor such as melanoma, head and neck, liver or kidney cancer.

This clone has just a few counts. This chain joins TRBV14 and TRBJ2-1; D gene ambiguous. The CDR3 covers 15 residues. The germline CDR1 and CDR2 sequences are SGHDN and FVKESK. V dropped 0 bases and J dropped 9 bases, with 15 bases sitting between them. The CDR3 here is CASSQDIPGVGEQFF. The CDR3 region has the DNA TGTGCCAGCAGCCAAGACATCCCGGGTGTAGGTGAGCAGTTCTTC.

The rearrangement uses TRBV5-1 and TRBJ1-4, with 7 bases that match TRBD1. V was clipped by 2 bases and J by 7 bases; unmatched bases: 8. Germline assignment: CDR1 SGHRS and CDR2 YFSETQ. The length of the CDR3 is 15 residues. As DNA, the CDR3 is TGCGCCAGCAGCTTAGGGACAGTGCAGGGTGAAAAACTGTTTTTT. This encodes CASSLGTVQGEKLFF.

This chain connects TRBV5-4 to TRBJ2-3, with D tentatively TRBD1 or TRBD2 (6 bases each). Trimming took off 4 bases at V and 1 base at J, with 10 bases between the two ends. Per germline, CDR1 SGHNT and CDR2 YYREEE (reference sequence). This CDR3 is 14 amino acids long. CDR3 sequence reads: CASSGGLGTDTQYF. DNA for the CDR3: TGTGCCAGCAGCGGGGGGCTAGGCACAGATACGCAGTATTTT.

The V call is TRBV5-6, the J call TRBJ2-5, with 11 bases lining up with TRBD2. CDR3 length: 15 residues. Trimming removed 5 bases from V and 2 bases from J; junction bases left unmatched: 5. CDR1 is SGHDT, CDR2 YYEEEE, per germline. DNA for the CDR3: TGTGCCAGCAGGGCTCTAGCGGGAGGTCAAGAGACCCAGTACTTC. Its translation: CASRALAGGQETQYF.

V and J are TRBV6-1 and TRBJ2-5; 10 nucleotides align to TRBD2. Per germline, CDR1 MNHNS and CDR2 SASEGT. J lost 4 bases, V lost 4 bases, and 6 bases had no gene match. The CDR3 runs 15 residues. CDR3 region: CASSGLAGVGETQYF. The CDR3 DNA sequence: TGTGCCAGCAGTGGGCTAGCGGGAGTAGGAGAGACCCAGTACTTC.

This clone was seen just once. The chain links TRBV30 to TRBJ2-1, with D perhaps matching TRBD1 (6 bases). V was cut by 8 bases and J by 1 base, with 15 bases left in between. The CDR3 has 14 residues. Germline V gene data show CDR1 as GTSNPN and CDR2 as SVGIG (reference sequence). The CDR3: CARTGTPSYNEQFF. In nucleotides, the CDR3 is TGTGCCCGCACCGGGACACCGTCCTACAATGAGCAGTTCTTC.

DNA of the CDR3: TGTGCCAGCACCCCGCTGGGCAGTAACTATGGCTACACCTTC. Encoded protein: CASTPLGSNYGYTF. This chain connects TRBV7-3 to TRBJ1-2; D is ambiguous. V lost 7 bases and J 1 base, leaving 13 bases between the germline ends. The V gene's germline CDR1 is SGHTA and CDR2 FQGTGA. CDR3 length: 14 residues.